The T cell receptor (beta chain) described here comes from a study of identical twins. Whole-study findings and limits: Insertions were reduced in abundant cord blood beta clonotypes but not in memory repertoires. Models predicted too little out-of-frame TCR alpha sharing in monozygotic twins.

From the 5' RACE reads, TCRdb called clonotypes with MiXCR, one entry per CDR3 protein. The sample contains more than 650,000 distinct CDR3 sequences, over 5% of which appear only once. Ten or more counts support this clonotype. Its antigen is unknown. V was cut by 6 bases and J by 5 bases, with 14 bases left in between. The CDR3 contains 14 residues. In germline, CDR1 is MRHNA, CDR2 SNTAGT. The TCR sequence derives from a man aged 18 to 35 in good health. Material for sequencing was naive T cells sorted from blood. V gene TRBV6-4 combines with J gene TRBJ2-1, with D tentatively TRBD1 or TRBD2 (5 bases each). Here the CDR3 DNA reads TGTGCCAGCAGCCCTAAAGTGGGGGACAATGAGCAGTTCTTC. Amino acids: CASSPKVGDNEQFF.